The rows below give T cell receptor beta chains drawn from one sample of a study of PD-L1 blockade in urothelial cancer. Sequencing used immunoSEQ multiplex PCR; TCRdb keeps in-frame clones, though not all of them. The table includes 83,000 or so clones, around 78% detected once. This sample comprised PBMCs, obtained around atezolizumab (anti-PD-L1) treatment. The receptors were sampled from a man in his 70s with urothelial cancer. Both conserved end residues are part of each CDR3. D genes are given only for firm matches. The size field is filled for only some rows; it gives once, few, many or a size class.

cdr3_nt,cdr3_aa,v_call,clone_size,cdr3_length,j_call,d_call
TGTGCCAGTAGTATAGATCTGGGACAAAATTACAATCAGCCCCAGCATTTT,CASSIDLGQNYNQPQHF,TRBV19,-,17,TRBJ1-5,-
TGTGCCAGCAGCCCGGTTTGGGCAGCGAACACCGGGGAGCTGTTTTTT,CASSPVWAANTGELFF,TRBV5-6,-,16,TRBJ2-2,-
TGTGCCAGTAGTGCCCCCGGGACAGGGAACACTGAAGCTTTCTTT,CASSAPGTGNTEAFF,TRBV19,-,15,TRBJ1-1,TRBD1
TGTGCCAGCAGCCCCCCGGCCAGGATCTCCTACAATGAGCAGTTCTTC,CASSPPARISYNEQFF,TRBV14,medium-sized,16,TRBJ2-1,-
TGTGCCAGTAGTTCAGCCGGGACAGGGAGGAGGGACACTGAAGCTTTCTTT,CASSSAGTGRRDTEAFF,TRBV19,once,17,TRBJ1-1,TRBD1
TGTGCCAGTAGTATCGGTCCAAGCTATGGCTACACCTTC,CASSIGPSYGYTF,TRBV19,-,13,TRBJ1-2,-
TGTGCCAGCAGGCCACAGGGGTCTACCGGGGAGCTGTTTTTT,CASRPQGSTGELFF,TRBV2,once,14,TRBJ2-2,TRBD1
TGTGCCAGCAGTTTGGCGTCAGGGGGCCGGGAGACCCAGTACTTC,CASSLASGGRETQYF,TRBV7-2,-,15,TRBJ2-5,TRBD1
TGTGCCAGCAGCTTGGGCAGCTACACAGATACGCAGTATTTT,CASSLGSYTDTQYF,TRBV7-9,once,14,TRBJ2-3,-
TGTGCCAGCAGCTTAGATCTTCTTTCCAACTATGGCTACACCTTC,CASSLDLLSNYGYTF,TRBV11-2,once,15,TRBJ1-2,-
TGTGCCTGGAACCTACTAGCGGGAGGTTTCGGTACGCAGTATTTT,CAWNLLAGGFGTQYF,TRBV30,-,15,TRBJ2-3,TRBD2
TGTGCCAGCAGTGAAGCGTCGGAGCGGACCCAGTACTTC,CASSEASERTQYF,TRBV6-1,-,13,TRBJ2-5,-
TGTGCCAGCAGTGCTGGACAGAGGGTAGGGGGTGGCTACACCTTC,CASSAGQRVGGGYTF,TRBV6-1,-,15,TRBJ1-2,-
TGTGCCAGCAGCCCGTGGGGGGGCGTGACACACAATGAGCAGTTCTTC,CASSPWGGVTHNEQFF,TRBV7-9,few,16,TRBJ2-1,-
TGCGCCAGCAGCCAAGTTTCAGGAAACTCCTACGAGCAGTACTTC,CASSQVSGNSYEQYF,TRBV4-1,few,15,TRBJ2-7,-
TGCGCCAGCAGGGCTCGCTCCTACGAGCAGTACTTC,CASRARSYEQYF,TRBV5-1,-,12,TRBJ2-7,-
TGTGCCAGCTCACCAACGAGGGAGAACACTGAAGCTTTCTTT,CASSPTRENTEAFF,TRBV18,few,14,TRBJ1-1,-
TGTGCCAGCAGCTGGACTAGCGGGGGGGCCTACAATGAGCAGTTCTTC,CASSWTSGGAYNEQFF,TRBV5-4,-,16,TRBJ2-1,TRBD2
TGCGCCAGCAGCCAACCCAACAGGGGCACAAATGAAAAACTGTTTTTT,CASSQPNRGTNEKLFF,TRBV4-1,-,16,TRBJ1-4,TRBD1
TGCGCCAGCAGACCTTATAGCGGGAGGAGCTCCTACGAGCAGTACTTC,CASRPYSGRSSYEQYF,TRBV23-1,-,16,TRBJ2-7,TRBD2
TGTGCCAGCAGCTTTTTGACAGTCACAGATACGCAGTATTTT,CASSFLTVTDTQYF,TRBV7-8,-,14,TRBJ2-3,-
TGTGCAAGTCGTATCGGAGTGACCTACGAGCAGTACTTC,CASRIGVTYEQYF,TRBV12-2,-,13,TRBJ2-7,-
TGTGCCAGCAGCCAACAGAAGGATTCTGAAGCTTTCTTT,CASSQQKDSEAFF,TRBV7-3,-,13,TRBJ1-1,-
TGTGCCAGCGTAGAATCAGGGGAAACCACCGGGGAGCTGTTTTTT,CASVESGETTGELFF,TRBV6-1,-,15,TRBJ2-2,-
TGTGCCAGTAGTGCCTCTCGGGGGCAGGGGGCAGGCTACACCTTC,CASSASRGQGAGYTF,TRBV19,-,15,TRBJ1-2,TRBD1
TGTGCCAGCTCACTCATGGGACAGACGAACACTGAAGCTTTCTTT,CASSLMGQTNTEAFF,TRBV18,-,15,TRBJ1-1,TRBD1
TGTGCCTGGAGTCCAGGGGTTGAAGGCTACACCTTC,CAWSPGVEGYTF,TRBV30,-,12,TRBJ1-2,-
TGTGCCAGCAGTTTCTTCAGGGGACGGGATGAGCAGTTCTTC,CASSFFRGRDEQFF,TRBV28,-,14,TRBJ2-1,-
TGTGCCAGCAGCTTAGTGGGGGGGGAGACCCAGTACTTC,CASSLVGGETQYF,TRBV7-2,-,13,TRBJ2-5,TRBD2
TGCAGCGTGACAGGGGTCAGTGAAAAACTGTTTTTT,CSVTGVSEKLFF,TRBV29-1,-,12,TRBJ1-4,TRBD1
TGTGCCAGCAGCTTTAGCAACCCCTCCTACAATGAGCAGTTCTTC,CASSFSNPSYNEQFF,TRBV11-3,-,15,TRBJ2-1,-
TGTGCCAGCAGCTTAGGAGCCAGGGGTTCCTACGAGCAGTACTTC,CASSLGARGSYEQYF,TRBV7-2,-,15,TRBJ2-7,-
TGTGCCTCGGCGGGCCCAGGAAACACCATATATTTT,CASAGPGNTIYF,TRBV27,-,12,TRBJ1-3,-
TGTGCTAGTGGTTTACAGGGGTCCCTCACTGAAGCTTTCTTT,CASGLQGSLTEAFF,TRBV12-5,-,14,TRBJ1-1,TRBD1
TGCAGCGTTGTGGGGGGACGGAACGCCGGGGAGCTGTTTTTT,CSVVGGRNAGELFF,TRBV29-1,-,14,TRBJ2-2,-
TGTGCCAGCAGCTGGGACAGGGCGGGCGAGCAGTACTTC,CASSWDRAGEQYF,TRBV7-2,-,13,TRBJ2-7,TRBD1
TGTGCCAGCTCCTTTTGGGGGCGCGGAAACACTGAAGCTTTCTTT,CASSFWGRGNTEAFF,TRBV5-4,-,15,TRBJ1-1,-
TGTGCCAGCAGTCGCGCGTACCAGGACAATCAGCCCCAGCATTTT,CASSRAYQDNQPQHF,TRBV28,once,15,TRBJ1-5,-
TGTGCCAGCAGTCTCGGACAGGGAGTTGGCTACACCTTC,CASSLGQGVGYTF,TRBV2,-,13,TRBJ1-2,TRBD1
TGCAGCGCAGATTCCCAGGCCCAGCCTAATGAGCAGTTCTTC,CSADSQAQPNEQFF,TRBV29-1,-,14,TRBJ2-1,-
TGTGCCAGTAGCCTAGCGGGTGCTACGCAGTATTTT,CASSLAGATQYF,TRBV19,few,12,TRBJ2-3,TRBD2
TGTGCCAGCAGCTTATCTAGCGCTTCCTACAATGAGCAGTTCTTC,CASSLSSASYNEQFF,TRBV11-2,-,15,TRBJ2-1,-
TGTGCCAGTAGTATAGATCGGAGCACAGATACGCAGTATTTT,CASSIDRSTDTQYF,TRBV19,-,14,TRBJ2-3,-
TGCGCCAGCAGCCCGGGGGGGACTATGAACACCGGGGAGCTGTTTTTT,CASSPGGTMNTGELFF,TRBV5-1,-,16,TRBJ2-2,TRBD2
TGCGCCAGCAGTCAATGGAGGACTAGCGGGACGTACCAAGAGACCCAGTACTTC,CASSQWRTSGTYQETQYF,TRBV23-1,-,18,TRBJ2-5,TRBD2
TGTGCCAGCAGCGCCGGACCGTTAAGGACTAGCGGACCAGATACGCAGTATTTT,CASSAGPLRTSGPDTQYF,TRBV9,-,18,TRBJ2-3,TRBD2
TGTGCCAGACCCCTGGGGCTGAACACTGAAGCTTTCTTT,CARPLGLNTEAFF,TRBV21-1,-,13,TRBJ1-1,-
TGTGCCAGCAGCTTTCTAAGCTCCTACGAGCAGTACTTC,CASSFLSSYEQYF,TRBV5-6,-,13,TRBJ2-7,-
TGTGCCAGTAGTATAGGCCGGGACTCCTACAATGAGCAGTTCTTC,CASSIGRDSYNEQFF,TRBV19,-,15,TRBJ2-1,-
TGTGCCAGTAGTTCCCGGGACAGGGGAATTTATAGCAATCAGCCCCAGCATTTT,CASSSRDRGIYSNQPQHF,TRBV19,-,18,TRBJ1-5,TRBD1